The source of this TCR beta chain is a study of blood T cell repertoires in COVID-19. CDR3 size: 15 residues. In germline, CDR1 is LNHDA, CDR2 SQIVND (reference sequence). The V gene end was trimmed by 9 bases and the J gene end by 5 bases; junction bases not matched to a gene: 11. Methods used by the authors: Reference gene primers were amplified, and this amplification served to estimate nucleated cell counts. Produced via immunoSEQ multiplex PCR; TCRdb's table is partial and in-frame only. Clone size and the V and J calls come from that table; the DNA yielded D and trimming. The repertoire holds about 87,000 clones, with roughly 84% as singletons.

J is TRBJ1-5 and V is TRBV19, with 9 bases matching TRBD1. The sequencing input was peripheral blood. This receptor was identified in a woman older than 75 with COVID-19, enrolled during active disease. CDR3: CASSAGTGLYQPQHF. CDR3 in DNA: TGTGCCAGCAGCGCCGGGACAGGGCTCTATCAGCCCCAGCATTTT. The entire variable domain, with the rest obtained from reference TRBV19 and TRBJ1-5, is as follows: DGGITQSPKYLFRKEGQNVTLSCEQNLNHDAMYWYRQDPGQGLRLIYYSQIVNDFQKGDIAEGYSVSREKKESFPLTVTSAQKNPTAFYLCASSAGTGLYQPQHFGDGTRLSIL.